This T cell receptor beta chain appears in the sequencing data of a study of metastatic and nonmetastatic thyroid tumors. In the study overall: Blood and tumor or nodule tissue repertoires from malignant and benign thyroid patients were compared. Findings of the study overall: Compared with benign nodules, malignant thyroid tumors were reported to have significantly higher TCR beta diversity in both blood and tumor.

Each patient went into thyroid surgery without having received any treatment. Original processing notes: Construction of a distant-metastasis classifier for papillary thyroid cancer relied on CDR3 differences across clinicopathological groups. TCRdb ran MiXCR on the PCR reads. For this entry, the V and J calls and clone size follow TCRdb and not the study's own pipeline. The table shows 15,000 to 19,000 clones, with around 20% occurring only once. This clone was seen only a few times. Antigen specificity is unknown. Trimming removed 4 bases from V and 3 bases from J, with 8 bases in between. Germline V gene data show CDR1 as KGHDR and CDR2 as SFDVKD. This CDR3 comprises 14 residues.

Sequencing input: tumor tissue. The source of this sequence is a female donor with papillary thyroid cancer or a benign thyroid nodule (not recorded which). Some clones in this sample may be carry-over from other donors' samples. This chain connects TRBV24-1 to TRBJ2-2; D is unclear. The CDR3 sequence: CATSEEPDTGELFF. CDR3 DNA: TGTGCCACCAGTGAAGAACCAGACACCGGGGAGCTGTTTTTT.